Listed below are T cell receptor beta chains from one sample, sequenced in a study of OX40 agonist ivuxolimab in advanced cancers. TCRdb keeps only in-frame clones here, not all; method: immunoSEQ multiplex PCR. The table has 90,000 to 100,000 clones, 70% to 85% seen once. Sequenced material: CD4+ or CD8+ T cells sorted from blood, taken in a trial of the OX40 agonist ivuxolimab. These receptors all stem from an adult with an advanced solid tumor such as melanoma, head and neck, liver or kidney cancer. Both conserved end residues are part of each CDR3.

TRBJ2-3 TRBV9 CASSVGAGAADTQYF
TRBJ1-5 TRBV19 CASSLGVRNQPQHF
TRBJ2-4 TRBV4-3 CASSQGGGVSKNIQYF
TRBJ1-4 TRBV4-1 CASSLRGGQAGEKLFF
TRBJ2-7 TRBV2 CASSGVAGGGYEQYF
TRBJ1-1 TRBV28 CASENTLGVEAFF
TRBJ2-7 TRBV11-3 CASSFSSGVYSYEQYF
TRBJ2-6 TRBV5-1 CASSSSGGTGANVLTF
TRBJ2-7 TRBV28 CASKRLVGSYEQYF
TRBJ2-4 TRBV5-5 CASSLGGRFLSGEIQYF
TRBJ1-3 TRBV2 CASSEGRTSGNTIYF
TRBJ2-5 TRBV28 CASSADTQETQYF
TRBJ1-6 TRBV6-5 CASSYAIRGNSPLHF
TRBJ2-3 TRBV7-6 CASSSWTSGNTDTQYF
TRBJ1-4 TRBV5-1 CASKRGGDEKLFF
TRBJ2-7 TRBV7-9 CASSTRSSYEQYF
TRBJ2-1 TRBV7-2 CASSLGTNEQFF
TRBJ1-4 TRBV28 CASSADISTEKLFF
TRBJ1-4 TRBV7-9 CASSHARESNEKLFF